This record looks at one TCR beta chain sequence and its context. Antigen unknown. The sample originates from a study of T cell responses to AZD1222 COVID-19 vaccine. Findings of the study overall: Vaccine-associated CD4 TCRs spanned spike, dominant at 160-218 and 743-854. Samples come after the peak T cell response, not at day 14.

Germline V gene data show CDR1 as MNHNY and CDR2 as SVGAGI (reference sequence). V shed 5 bases and J shed 2 bases, with 12 bases lying between them. This CDR3 has 14 amino acids. Here immunoSEQ multiplex PCR was the method, and the copy in TCRdb shows in-frame clones only, minus some. The table includes 130,000 or so clones, 92% detected once. Sequences were derived from peripheral blood, sampled on day 0 of AZD1222 vaccination. This receptor was taken from an adult in good health. The chain is built from TRBV6-6 and TRBJ1-1; TRBD1 might be the D (6 bases). In DNA, the CDR3 is TGTGCCAGCAGTCCTCGGGGGCGCAACACTGAAGCTTTCTTT. It is translated as CASSPRGRNTEAFF.